A selection of T cell receptor beta chains follows, all from one sample in a study of shared clonotypes between healthy human individuals. Using immunoSEQ multiplex PCR, the repertoire was profiled, and TCRdb retains in-frame clones only, with some absent. The sample includes about 460,000 clones, roughly three quarters of them seen just once. The sample consisted of PBMCs. These receptors all stem from a woman in her thirties or forties in good health. Some clones in this sample may be carry-over from other donors' samples. CDR3s include the opening cysteine and the closing phenylalanine or tryptophan. Each record gives: J gene, V gene, D gene, CDR3 protein. D genes are given only for firm matches.

J: TRBJ1-2; V: TRBV30; D: NA; CDR3: CAWSVPGSYYGYTF
J: TRBJ2-7; V: TRBV7-9; D: NA; CDR3: CASSATYEQYF
J: TRBJ2-7; V: TRBV27; D: NA; CDR3: CASSLGHDYEQYF
J: TRBJ2-7; V: TRBV28; D: NA; CDR3: CASRTVAGEQYF
J: TRBJ1-1; V: TRBV30; D: NA; CDR3: CTWGDMTEAFF
J: TRBJ2-5; V: TRBV7-9; D: NA; CDR3: CASSLTPTEGTQYF
J: TRBJ1-3; V: TRBV4-2; D: NA; CDR3: CASSQDLVTGNTIYF
J: TRBJ2-7; V: TRBV7-3; D: TRBD2; CDR3: CASSQASGTSYEQYF
J: TRBJ2-7; V: TRBV21-1; D: NA; CDR3: CASSAPGQPSYEQYF
J: TRBJ1-2; V: TRBV27; D: NA; CDR3: CASSQSYSAANYGYTF
J: TRBJ2-2; V: TRBV5-4; D: NA; CDR3: CASSLGGTGELFF
J: TRBJ1-4; V: TRBV7-2; D: NA; CDR3: CASSPQRGEKLFF
J: TRBJ2-6; V: TRBV5-4; D: TRBD1; CDR3: CASSRGQGAAANVLTF
J: TRBJ2-3; V: TRBV21-1; D: NA; CDR3: CASSKSGRRESSTDTQYF
J: TRBJ2-1; V: TRBV4-3; D: TRBD2; CDR3: CASSREREEAYNEQFF
J: TRBJ2-7; V: TRBV28; D: TRBD1; CDR3: CASSRPGQGINEQYF
J: TRBJ1-1; V: TRBV19; D: NA; CDR3: CASSMEGGRTEAFF
J: TRBJ1-1; V: TRBV4-3; D: NA; CDR3: CASSPSYRAGHTEAFF
J: TRBJ2-1; V: TRBV5-1; D: NA; CDR3: CASSLRHQQFF
J: TRBJ1-4; V: TRBV21-1; D: NA; CDR3: CASSNRTGIEKLFF
J: TRBJ2-7; V: TRBV5-6; D: NA; CDR3: CASSLVGASSYEQYF
J: TRBJ2-7; V: TRBV10-3; D: TRBD2; CDR3: CAISVLAASYEQYF
J: TRBJ1-1; V: TRBV11-2; D: NA; CDR3: CASSLEGVGTEAFF
J: TRBJ2-1; V: TRBV9; D: TRBD1; CDR3: CASSVGPTDRGYLYNEQFF
J: TRBJ1-1; V: TRBV18; D: NA; CDR3: CASSPRTDPEAFF
J: TRBJ2-7; V: TRBV5-1; D: NA; CDR3: CASSPGYEQYF
J: TRBJ1-2; V: TRBV4-1; D: TRBD1; CDR3: CASSQENRGREYGYTF
J: TRBJ2-1; V: TRBV18; D: TRBD1; CDR3: CASSTGTGNYNEQFF
J: TRBJ2-1; V: TRBV11-3; D: TRBD2; CDR3: CASSLYGTSGYNEQFF
J: TRBJ2-2; V: TRBV5-4; D: TRBD2; CDR3: CASSSKREGNTGELFF
J: TRBJ1-5; V: TRBV5-1; D: NA; CDR3: CASSLAFRVEVQPQHF
J: TRBJ1-1; V: TRBV28; D: NA; CDR3: CASSRHGGGNTEAFF
J: TRBJ1-1; V: TRBV9; D: TRBD1; CDR3: CASSVGPGGETEAFF
J: TRBJ1-1; V: TRBV5-1; D: NA; CDR3: CASSSDGVNTEAFF
J: TRBJ1-1; V: TRBV27; D: NA; CDR3: CASVPRTGASLNTEAFF
J: TRBJ1-2; V: TRBV7-9; D: TRBD1; CDR3: CASSFGTAGGFYGYTF
J: TRBJ1-5; V: TRBV28; D: NA; CDR3: CASLQVPQPQHF
J: TRBJ2-1; V: TRBV7-9; D: TRBD2; CDR3: CASSSAVKRDGQDEQFF
J: TRBJ2-7; V: TRBV19; D: TRBD2; CDR3: CASSMRREVAYEQYF
J: TRBJ1-1; V: TRBV6-5; D: NA; CDR3: CASSYSRRRVDTEAFF
J: TRBJ2-5; V: TRBV10-2; D: NA; CDR3: CASALGRGILQETQYF
J: TRBJ2-7; V: TRBV5-1; D: TRBD2; CDR3: CASSSPGLAGSTEQYF
J: TRBJ2-7; V: TRBV7-2; D: TRBD2; CDR3: CASSPPFGGSSYEQYF
J: TRBJ1-1; V: TRBV13; D: TRBD1; CDR3: CASRLRGQGTTEAFF
J: TRBJ1-5; V: TRBV4-2; D: NA; CDR3: CASSQDLRSSNQPQHF
J: TRBJ1-4; V: TRBV30; D: NA; CDR3: CAGGKGETLTNEKLFF
J: TRBJ1-1; V: TRBV28; D: NA; CDR3: CASSYFGRMNTEAFF
J: TRBJ1-6; V: TRBV7-2; D: NA; CDR3: CASSSSRAAYNSPLHF
J: TRBJ2-1; V: TRBV9; D: NA; CDR3: CASSVGQHNEQFF
J: TRBJ2-3; V: TRBV6-6; D: TRBD1; CDR3: CASSFWTGGADTQYF
J: TRBJ1-5; V: TRBV6-1; D: TRBD1; CDR3: CAGARDRVSNQPQHF
J: TRBJ2-2; V: TRBV7-3; D: NA; CDR3: CASSLGLAGELFF
J: TRBJ2-7; V: TRBV27; D: TRBD2; CDR3: CASSPDYTGLASEQYF
J: TRBJ2-7; V: TRBV27; D: TRBD2; CDR3: CASSSTSGRAYEQYF
J: NA; V: TRBV5-4; D: TRBD2; CDR3: CASSPGGLAGGPQTGELFF
J: TRBJ2-1; V: TRBV25-1; D: TRBD2; CDR3: CASTNSGSWNEQFF
J: TRBJ1-4; V: TRBV28; D: TRBD1; CDR3: CASSPFDRGHTEKLFF
J: TRBJ2-7; V: TRBV28; D: NA; CDR3: CASSWGVGSYEQYF
J: TRBJ1-4; V: TRBV21-1; D: NA; CDR3: CASSKRVLTGRVDTATNEKLFF
J: TRBJ2-1; V: TRBV9; D: TRBD2; CDR3: CASSRSGTGTEQFF